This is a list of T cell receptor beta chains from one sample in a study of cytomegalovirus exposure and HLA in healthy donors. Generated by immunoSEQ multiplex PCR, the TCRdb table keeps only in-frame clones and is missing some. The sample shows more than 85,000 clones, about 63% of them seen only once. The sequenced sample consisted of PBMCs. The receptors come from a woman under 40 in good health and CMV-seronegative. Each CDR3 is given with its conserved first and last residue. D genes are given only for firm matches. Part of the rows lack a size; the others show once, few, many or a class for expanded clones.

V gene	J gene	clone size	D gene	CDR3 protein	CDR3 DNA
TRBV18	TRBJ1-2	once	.	CASSPGTDYGYTF	TGTGCCAGCTCACCAGGTACAGATTATGGCTACACCTTC
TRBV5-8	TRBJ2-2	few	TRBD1	CASSLGTGYTGELFF	TGTGCCAGCAGCTTGGGGACAGGATACACCGGGGAGCTGTTTTTT
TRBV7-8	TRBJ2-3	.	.	CASSLRGNTDTQYF	TGTGCCAGCAGCTTAAGGGGTAACACAGATACGCAGTATTTT
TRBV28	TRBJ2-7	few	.	CASNVKRDEQYF	TGTGCCAGCAACGTGAAGAGGGACGAGCAGTACTTC
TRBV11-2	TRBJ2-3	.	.	CASSLGGAARTDTQYF	TGTGCCAGCAGCTTAGGGGGCGCGGCGCGCACAGATACGCAGTATTTT
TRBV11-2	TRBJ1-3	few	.	CASRGSWISGNTIYF	TGTGCCAGCAGGGGCTCATGGATCTCTGGAAACACCATATATTTT
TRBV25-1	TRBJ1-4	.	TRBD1	CASRDRADEKLFF	TGTGCCAGCAGAGACAGGGCGGATGAAAAACTGTTTTTT
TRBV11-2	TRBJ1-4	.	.	CASSLGGPVDEKLFF	TGTGCCAGCAGCTTAGGCGGTCCTGTGGATGAAAAACTGTTTTTT
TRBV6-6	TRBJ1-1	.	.	CASGGTESIGTEAFF	TGTGCCAGCGGAGGAACGGAGTCGATCGGCACTGAAGCTTTCTTT
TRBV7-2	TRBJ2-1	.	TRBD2	CASSLTAGGAGNEQFF	TGTGCCAGCAGCTTAACCGCGGGGGGGGCGGGGAATGAGCAGTTCTTC
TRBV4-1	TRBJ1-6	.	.	CASSQDLAEGVGSPLHF	TGCGCCAGCAGCCAAGATCTCGCGGAGGGAGTGGGTTCACCCCTCCACTTT
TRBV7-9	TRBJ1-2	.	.	CASSFYLTGIYGYTF	TGTGCCAGCAGCTTTTACCTCACAGGGATCTATGGCTACACCTTC
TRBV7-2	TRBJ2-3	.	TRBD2	CASSLLAGVWLDTQYF	TGTGCCAGCAGCCTACTAGCGGGAGTTTGGTTAGATACGCAGTATTTT
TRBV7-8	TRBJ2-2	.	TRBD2	CASSLVHLGGSGTGELFF	TGTGCCAGCAGCTTAGTACATTTGGGCGGGAGTGGAACCGGGGAGCTGTTTTTT